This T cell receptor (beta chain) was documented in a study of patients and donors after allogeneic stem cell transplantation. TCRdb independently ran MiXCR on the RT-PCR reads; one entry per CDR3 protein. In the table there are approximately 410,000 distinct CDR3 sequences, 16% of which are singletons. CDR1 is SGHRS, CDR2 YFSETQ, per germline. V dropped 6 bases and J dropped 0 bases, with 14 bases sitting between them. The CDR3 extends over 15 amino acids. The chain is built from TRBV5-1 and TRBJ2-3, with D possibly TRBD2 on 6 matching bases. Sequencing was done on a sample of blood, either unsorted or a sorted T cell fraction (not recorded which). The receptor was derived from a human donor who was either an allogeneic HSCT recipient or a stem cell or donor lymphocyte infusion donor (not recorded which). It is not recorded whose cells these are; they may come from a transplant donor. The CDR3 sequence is CASTASGDSTDTQYF. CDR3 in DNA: TGCGCCAGCACGGCCTCGGGGGATAGCACAGATACGCAGTATTTT.